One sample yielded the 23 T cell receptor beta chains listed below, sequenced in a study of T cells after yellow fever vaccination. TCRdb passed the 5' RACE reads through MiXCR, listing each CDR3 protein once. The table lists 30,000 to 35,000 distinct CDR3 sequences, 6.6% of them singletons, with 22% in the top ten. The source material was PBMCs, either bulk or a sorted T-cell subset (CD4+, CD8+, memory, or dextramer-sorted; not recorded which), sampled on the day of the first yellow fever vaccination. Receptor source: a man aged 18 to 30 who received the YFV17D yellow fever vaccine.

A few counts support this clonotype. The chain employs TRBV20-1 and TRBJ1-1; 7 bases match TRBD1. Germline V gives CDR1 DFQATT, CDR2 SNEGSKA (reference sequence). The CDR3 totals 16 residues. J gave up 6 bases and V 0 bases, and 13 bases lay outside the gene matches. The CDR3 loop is CSARDPEGGRGSEAFF. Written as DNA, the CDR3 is TGCAGTGCTAGAGATCCTGAAGGGGGCCGAGGGTCTGAAGCTTTCTTT.

CDR3 DNA sequence: TGTGCCAGCAGCCAGAGGGTTGTGGGGGGGGCGAACACCGGGGAGCTGTTTTTT. Residues: CASSQRVVGGANTGELFF. The rearrangement joins TRBV4-2 to TRBJ2-2; 7 positions match TRBD2. CDR1 is LGHNA and CDR2 is YNFKEQ in the germline V gene. V shed 3 bases and J 0 bases; nucleotides not matched to a gene: 10. The CDR3 runs to 18 residues.

CDR3 nucleotides: TGTGCCAGCAAAGGGACAGGGATAGAGACCGGGGAGCTGTTTTTT. This translates into CASKGTGIETGELFF. The chain links TRBV5-4 to TRBJ2-2; the match to TRBD1 covers 9 bases. Germline lookup yields CDR1 SGHNT and CDR2 YYREEE (reference sequence). J was trimmed by 5 bases and V by 6 bases; bases with no gene match: 8. The CDR3 loop spans 15 amino acids.

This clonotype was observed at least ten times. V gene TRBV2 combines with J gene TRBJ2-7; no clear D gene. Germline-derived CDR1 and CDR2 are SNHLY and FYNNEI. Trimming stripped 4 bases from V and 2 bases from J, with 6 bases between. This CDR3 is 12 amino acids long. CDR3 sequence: CASSAEAYEQYF. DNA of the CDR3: TGTGCCAGCAGTGCAGAGGCCTACGAGCAGTACTTC.

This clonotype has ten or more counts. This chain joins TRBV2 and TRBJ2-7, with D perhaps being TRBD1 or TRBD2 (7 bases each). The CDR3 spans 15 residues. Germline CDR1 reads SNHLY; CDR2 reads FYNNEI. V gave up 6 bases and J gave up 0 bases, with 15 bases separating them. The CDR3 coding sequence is TGTGCCAGCAGGGGGGAGGGGACAGCCTCCTACGAGCAGTACTTC. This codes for CASRGEGTASYEQYF.

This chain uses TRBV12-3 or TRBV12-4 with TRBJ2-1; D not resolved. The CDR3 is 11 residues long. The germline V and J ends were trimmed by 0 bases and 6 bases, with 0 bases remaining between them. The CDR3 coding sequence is TGTGCCAGCAGTTTAGCCAATGAGCAGTTCTTC. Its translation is CASSLANEQFF.

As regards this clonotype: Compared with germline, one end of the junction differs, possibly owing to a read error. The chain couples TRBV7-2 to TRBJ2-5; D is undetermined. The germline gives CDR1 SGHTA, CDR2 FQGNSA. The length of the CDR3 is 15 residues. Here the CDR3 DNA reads TGTGCCAGCGGCTTAGCCCCCTTTGACCAAGAGACCCAGTACTTC. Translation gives CASGLAPFDQETQYF.

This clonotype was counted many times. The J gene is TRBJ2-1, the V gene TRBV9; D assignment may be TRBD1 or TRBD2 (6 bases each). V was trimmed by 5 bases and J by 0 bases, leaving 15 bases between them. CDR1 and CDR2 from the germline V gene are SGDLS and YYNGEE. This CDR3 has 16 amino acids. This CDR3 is CASSENGGSSYNEQFF. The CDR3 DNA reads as TGTGCCAGCAGTGAGAACGGGGGCAGCTCCTACAATGAGCAGTTCTTC.

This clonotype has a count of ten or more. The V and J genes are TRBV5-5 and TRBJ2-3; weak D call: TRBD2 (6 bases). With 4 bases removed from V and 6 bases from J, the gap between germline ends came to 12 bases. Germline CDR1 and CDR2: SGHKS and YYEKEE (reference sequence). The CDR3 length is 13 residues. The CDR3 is CASSGTSGDTQYF. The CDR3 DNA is TGTGCCAGCAGCGGGACTTCGGGGGATACGCAGTATTTT.

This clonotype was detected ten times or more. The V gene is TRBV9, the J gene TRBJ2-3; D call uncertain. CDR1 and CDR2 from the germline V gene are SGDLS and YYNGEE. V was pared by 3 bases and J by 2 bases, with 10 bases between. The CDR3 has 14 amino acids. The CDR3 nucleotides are TGTGCCAGCAGCGGATTCCCAACCACAGATACGCAGTATTTT. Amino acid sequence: CASSGFPTTDTQYF.

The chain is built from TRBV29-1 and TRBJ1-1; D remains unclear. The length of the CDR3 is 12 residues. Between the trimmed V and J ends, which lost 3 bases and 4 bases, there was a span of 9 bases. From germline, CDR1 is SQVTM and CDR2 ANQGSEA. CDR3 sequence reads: CSVDGSSTEAFF. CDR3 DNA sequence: TGCAGCGTTGATGGGAGTAGCACTGAAGCTTTCTTT. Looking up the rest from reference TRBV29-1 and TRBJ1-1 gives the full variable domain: SAVISQKPSRDICQRGTSLTIQCQVDSQVTMMFWYRQQPGQSLTLIATANQGSEATYESGFVIDKFPISRPNLTFSTLTVSNMSPEDSSIYLCSVDGSSTEAFFGQGTRLTVV.

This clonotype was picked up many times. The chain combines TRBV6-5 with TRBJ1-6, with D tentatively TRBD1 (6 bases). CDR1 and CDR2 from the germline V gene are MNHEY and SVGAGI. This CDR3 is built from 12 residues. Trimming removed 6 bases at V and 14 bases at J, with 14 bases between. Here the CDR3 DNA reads TGTGCCAGCAGAGAGTCTACAGGGACCCTCCACTTT. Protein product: CASRESTGTLHF.

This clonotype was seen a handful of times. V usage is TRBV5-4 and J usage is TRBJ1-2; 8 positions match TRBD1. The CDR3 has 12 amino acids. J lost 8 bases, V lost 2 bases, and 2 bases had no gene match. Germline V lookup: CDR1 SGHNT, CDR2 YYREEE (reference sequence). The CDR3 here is CASSFDRGGYTF. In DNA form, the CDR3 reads TGTGCCAGCAGCTTCGACAGGGGAGGCTACACCTTC.

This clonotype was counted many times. The CDR3 nucleotides read TGCGCCAGCAGCTTGGGGCAGCTGGGGGACGTCGTTGGGGAGCAGTACGTC. The encoded protein is CASSLGQLGDVVGEQYV. This sequence joins TRBV5-1 and TRBJ2-7, with D perhaps being TRBD1 or TRBD2 (5 bases each). Trimming stripped 0 bases from V and 7 bases from J, with 23 bases between. The length of the CDR3 is 17 residues. Germline values: CDR1 SGHRS, CDR2 YFSETQ.

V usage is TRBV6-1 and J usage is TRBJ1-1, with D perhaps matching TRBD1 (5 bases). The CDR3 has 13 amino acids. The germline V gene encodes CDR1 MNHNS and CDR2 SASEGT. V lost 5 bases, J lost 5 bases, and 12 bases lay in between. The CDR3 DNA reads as TGTGCCAGCAGTAAGCCAGGGTTAACTGAAGCTTTCTTT. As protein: CASSKPGLTEAFF.

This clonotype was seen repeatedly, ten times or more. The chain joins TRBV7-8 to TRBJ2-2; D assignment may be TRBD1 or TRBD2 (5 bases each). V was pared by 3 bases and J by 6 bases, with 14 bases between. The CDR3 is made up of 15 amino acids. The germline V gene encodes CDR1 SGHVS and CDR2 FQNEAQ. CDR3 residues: CASSFQGVSAGELFF. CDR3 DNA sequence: TGTGCCAGCAGCTTTCAGGGAGTGTCGGCCGGGGAGCTGTTTTTT.

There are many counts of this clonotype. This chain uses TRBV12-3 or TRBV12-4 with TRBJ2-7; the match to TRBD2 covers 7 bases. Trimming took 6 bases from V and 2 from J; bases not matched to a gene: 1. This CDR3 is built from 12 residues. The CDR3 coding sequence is TGTGCCAGCAGCGGGACTACCTACGAGCAGTACTTC. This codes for CASSGTTYEQYF.

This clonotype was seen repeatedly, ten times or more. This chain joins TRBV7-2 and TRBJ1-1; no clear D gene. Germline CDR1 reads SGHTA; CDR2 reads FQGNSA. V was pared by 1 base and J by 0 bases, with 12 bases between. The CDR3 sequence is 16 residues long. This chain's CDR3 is CASSLDRAHMNTEAFF. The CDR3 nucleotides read TGTGCCAGCAGCTTAGACAGAGCCCACATGAACACTGAAGCTTTCTTT.

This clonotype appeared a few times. This CDR3 is CASRVSDGNTGELFF. The CDR3 region has the DNA TGTGCCAGCAGAGTTTCCGACGGGAACACCGGGGAGCTGTTTTTT. V usage is TRBV6-1 and J usage is TRBJ2-2; no clear D. The V and J ends lost 6 bases and 1 base respectively, with 12 bases between them. This CDR3 has 15 amino acids. Germline values: CDR1 MNHNS, CDR2 SASEGT.

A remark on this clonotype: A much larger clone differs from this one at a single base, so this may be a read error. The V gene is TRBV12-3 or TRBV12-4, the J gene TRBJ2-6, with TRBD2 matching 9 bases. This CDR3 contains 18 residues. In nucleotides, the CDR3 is TGTGCCATCAGTTTGCGGGGGGGGTCGATCTCTGGGGCCAACGTCCTGACTTTC. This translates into CAISLRGGSISGANVLTF.

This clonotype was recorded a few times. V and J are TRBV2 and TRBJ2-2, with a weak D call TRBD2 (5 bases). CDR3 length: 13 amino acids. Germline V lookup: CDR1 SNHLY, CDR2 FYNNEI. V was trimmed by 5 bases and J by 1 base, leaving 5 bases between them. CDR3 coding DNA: TGTGCCAGCAGTCGGGAGAACACCGGGGAGCTGTTTTTT. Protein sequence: CASSRENTGELFF.

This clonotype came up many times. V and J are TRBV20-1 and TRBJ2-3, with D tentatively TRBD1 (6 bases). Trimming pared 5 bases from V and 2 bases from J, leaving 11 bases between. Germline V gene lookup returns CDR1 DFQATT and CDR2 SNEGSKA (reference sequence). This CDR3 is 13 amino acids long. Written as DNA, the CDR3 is TGCAGTGCTCAGGACAGTACCACAGATACGCAGTATTTT. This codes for CSAQDSTTDTQYF.

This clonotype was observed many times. CDR3 region: CASSLGEMRTEAFF. The DNA for the CDR3 is TGTGCCAGCAGCTTAGGGGAAATGAGAACTGAAGCTTTCTTT. The chain is built from TRBV7-2 and TRBJ1-1; D gene ambiguous. This CDR3 spans 14 amino acids. Per germline, CDR1 SGHTA and CDR2 FQGNSA. Trimming removed 1 base from V and 5 bases from J, with 11 bases in between.